The entry that follows covers one T cell receptor beta chain sequence. Antigen: not known. Produced via immunoSEQ multiplex PCR; TCRdb's table is partial and in-frame only. The repertoire holds roughly 70,000 clones, with 85% as singletons. The sample belongs to a study of OX40 agonist ivuxolimab in advanced cancers. Study overall: Ivuxolimab is a fully human IgG2 antibody that activates OX40 (CD134). Two patients with cutaneous melanoma and one with hepatocellular carcinoma, three in total, showed partial responses. Overall study findings and caveats: Nonresponders included some who also had low normalized T-cell clonal expansion. Averaging showed that CD8+ T cells had more expanded clones than CD4+ did.

The CDR3 spans 15 residues. In germline, CDR1 is SGHVS, CDR2 FNYEAQ. V gave up 1 base and J gave up 0 bases, with 6 bases separating them. The V gene is TRBV7-6, the J gene TRBJ1-4; D is perhaps TRBD1 (6 bases). Source: CD4+ or CD8+ T cells sorted from blood, taken in a trial of the OX40 agonist ivuxolimab. The source is an adult with an advanced solid tumor such as melanoma, head and neck, liver or kidney cancer. The CDR3 sequence is CASSLGTATNEKLFF. The CDR3 DNA reads TGTGCCAGCAGCTTAGGGACAGCAACTAATGAAAAACTGTTTTTT.